These T cell receptor beta chains were read from a single sample in a study of naive and memory T cell subsets. TCRdb re-called the UMI-ligation and nested PCR reads through MiXCR, storing one row per CDR3 protein. Of about 150,000 distinct CDR3 sequences in the sample, about 20% were seen once. The sequencing input was naive CD4+ T cells from blood. The source of these receptors is a human donor in good health. Each CDR3 is given with its conserved first and last residue. The D gene is left open where the match is weak. A clone size is listed for some rows: how often the clone was seen (once, few, many), or a class if it is expanded.

clone size	V gene	J gene	D gene	CDR3 DNA	CDR3 protein
.	TRBV28	TRBJ2-7	.	TGTGCCAGCAGTTTTGATTTCCCCCACTCATCGGGCGAGCAGTACTTC	CASSFDFPHSSGEQYF
few	TRBV5-1	TRBJ2-1	.	TGCGCCAGCAGTCGGGACTGGAACTACAATGAGCAGTTCTTC	CASSRDWNYNEQFF
.	TRBV5-1	TRBJ1-2	.	TGCGCCAGCAGCCTCCAGGCAGGACAGAACTATGGCTACACCTTC	CASSLQAGQNYGYTF
few	TRBV12-3/TRBV12-4	TRBJ1-3	TRBD1	TGTGCCAGCACCTTCTGGACAGGAGGAAACACCATATATTTT	CASTFWTGGNTIYF
.	TRBV25-1	TRBJ1-2	.	TGTGCCAGCAGTCCACGGGTTAGGGATGGCTACACCTTC	CASSPRVRDGYTF
few	TRBV18	TRBJ2-1	.	TGTGCCAGCACTCCTTCTAATTACAATGAGCAGTTCTTC	CASTPSNYNEQFF
few	TRBV20-1	TRBJ2-7	.	TGCAGTTCAGCGACGGACTCGGCCTACGAGCAGTACTTC	CSSATDSAYEQYF
.	TRBV11-2	TRBJ2-3	TRBD1	TGTGCCAGCAGCCCAAGGGGGACAGGGCTGGCAGATACGCAGTATTTT	CASSPRGTGLADTQYF
.	TRBV6-5	TRBJ2-7	TRBD2	TGTGCCACCTGGACTAGCGGGATATACGAGCAGTACTTC	CATWTSGIYEQYF
.	TRBV4-1	TRBJ1-5	.	TGCGCCAGCAGCCAAGTTGGGGGAATATCGGCCCAGCATTTT	CASSQVGGISAQHF
.	TRBV7-3	TRBJ2-5	.	TGTGCCAGCAGCCGGGACAACCAAGAGACCCAGTACTTC	CASSRDNQETQYF
.	TRBV7-7	TRBJ2-2	.	TGTGCCAGCAGCCCGGGACCGCTGAACACCGGGGAGCTGTTTTTT	CASSPGPLNTGELFF
few	TRBV7-2	TRBJ2-6	TRBD1	TGTGCCAGCAGCTTAGCGGGGACAGCCTACTCTGGGGCCAACGTCCTGACTTTC	CASSLAGTAYSGANVLTF
.	TRBV28	TRBJ1-1	.	TGTGCCAGCTTACAGGGGAACACTGAAGCTTTCTTT	CASLQGNTEAFF
.	TRBV9	TRBJ1-5	.	TGTGCCAGCAGCGCAGGGCCAAATCGCCAGCCCCAGCATTTT	CASSAGPNRQPQHF
few	TRBV7-2	TRBJ2-1	.	TGTGCCAGCAGCGCAGGGGGGGGTTACAATGAGCAGTTCTTC	CASSAGGGYNEQFF
.	TRBV19	TRBJ2-1	TRBD1	TGTGCCAGTAGTATTGCCCGGGACAGGAAAAACAATGAGCAGTTCTTC	CASSIARDRKNNEQFF
once	TRBV29-1	TRBJ1-1	TRBD1	TGCAGCGTTACCAACAGGGGCGAAGCTTTCTTT	CSVTNRGEAFF
.	TRBV20-1	TRBJ2-1	.	TGCAGTGCTAGAGTAACAGCCACCTACAATGAGCAGTTCTTC	CSARVTATYNEQFF
.	TRBV20-1	TRBJ2-3	.	TGCAGTGCTAATCTGGGTAGCACAGATACGCAGTATTTT	CSANLGSTDTQYF
few	TRBV5-1	TRBJ2-7	TRBD2	TGCGCCAGCAGCCCGGGACTAGACGGCGAGCAGTACTTC	CASSPGLDGEQYF
.	TRBV6-1	TRBJ2-3	TRBD1	TGTGCCAGCAGTGAGACAGGGTTAGATACGCAGTATTTT	CASSETGLDTQYF
.	TRBV7-6	TRBJ2-3	TRBD1	TGTGCCAGCAGCTTCTCCCGAGGACAGGCCACAGATACGCAGTATTTT	CASSFSRGQATDTQYF